The present T cell receptor beta chain was sequenced within a study of blood T cell repertoires in COVID-19. Turning to the study itself: Donors in the United States, Italy and Spain gave samples during acute or convalescent COVID-19. Sources were T cells, B-cell-depleted T cells, or PBMCs; the material itself was cDNA or gDNA.

Trimming cost V 2 bases and J 5 bases; bases outside gene matches: 10. This CDR3 is built from 17 residues. Germline CDR1 and CDR2: MDHEN and SYDVKM. Patients from Seattle were sampled longitudinally, starting during active infection. Sequencing used immunoSEQ multiplex PCR; TCRdb keeps in-frame clones, though not all of them. The table lists about 180,000 clones, 83% of them singletons. The chain has TRBV28 and TRBJ2-1; TRBD2 agrees at 9 bases. The sample was peripheral blood. This receptor was obtained from a woman aged 65 to 85 with COVID-19, enrolled during active disease. CDR3 sequence (DNA): TGTGCCAGCAGTTTACAATTTAGCGGGAGAGGGCACAATGAGCAGTTCTTC. This translates into CASSLQFSGRGHNEQFF. The variable domain in full, completed from reference TRBV28 and TRBJ2-1, reads DVKVTQSSRYLVKRTGEKVFLECVQDMDHENMFWYRQDPGLGLRLIYFSYDVKMKEKGDIPEGYSVSREKKERFSLILESASTNQTSMYLCASSLQFSGRGHNEQFFGPGTRLTVL.